This entry describes one TCR beta chain. No antigen is known for it. Nothing much larger sits one base from this clone, and base qualities are not available. To prepare the library, PCR was applied. DNA from cultured CD4+ T cells underwent TCR sequencing with the Oncomine TCR Beta short-read assay at the Johns Hopkins FTIC core. The QIAamp micro DNA kit was used to extract genomic DNA from the cultured CD4+ T cells. Oncomine TCR Beta libraries from cultured CD4+ T cells were pooled using unique dual indexes and sequenced on an Illumina iSeq 100. The paper's data handling went like this. Non-productive sequences were removed, and CDR3s not starting with C, not ending with F or W, or shorter than 7 amino acids were discarded. The MANAFEST web application was used to identify antigen-specific clonotypes by comparing peptide-stimulated wells against reference wells and other culture wells. To be called positive, a clone needed an FDR below 0.05, an odds ratio above 5, and a productive frequency above 0.1% in at least two of three replicate wells. A clonotype was classed as cross-reactive if the clonotype showed significant expansion both in SARS-CoV-2 spike wells and in at least one common cold coronavirus spike condition. Similarity between CDR3 sequences was evaluated in R version 3.6.1 using Levenshtein distances (stringdist) and unrooted phylogenetic trees (ape). The raw public data were reprocessed by TCRdb itself: fastp quality trimming at Q25, MiXCR clonotype calling, in-frame beta chains only. Identical CDR3 proteins give one entry, which carries the most common genes and DNA. The V and J calls and clone size come from TCRdb's table, not from the authors' own analysis. For this sample there are around 21,000 distinct CDR3 sequences; roughly 50% appear just once. In total, the top ten clones hold around 7.4% of the sample.

The record originates from a study of vaccination and CD4 T cells after COVID-19 (dated 2022 in TCRdb). General notes on the study: SARS-CoV-2 positivity had been established in the convalescent patients by nasal swab PCR, and mild disease was recorded in under ten of these patients and severe disease in one. Control cultures used a CEFX viral epitope pool as positive control, an HIV-1 Nef peptide pool as negative control, or no peptide. Post-vaccine blood samples were taken a median of 72 days after the second vaccine dose, with a range of roughly 13 to 250 days. In ten to eleven COVID-19 convalescent patients and a few infection-naive healthy vaccine recipients, the spike-specific CD4+ TCR repertoire before mRNA vaccination was compared with the repertoire after mRNA vaccination. Post-COVID blood samples from convalescent patients were collected a median of around 110 days after diagnosis, with a range of roughly 30 to 170 days. The cultures were stimulated with overlapping spike peptide pools from SARS-CoV-2 and from the common cold coronaviruses HCoV-NL63, HCoV-OC43 and HCoV-229E. Participants received two doses of either the Pfizer-BioNTech BNT162b2 vaccine (n=8) or the Moderna mRNA-1273 vaccine (n=2). The convalescent cohort comprised six males and four females, including two Hispanic individuals, seven Caucasians, two Asians and one multiracial person.

CDR1 and CDR2, looked up from the germline V gene, are SNHLY and FYNNEI. The V and J ends are trimmed by 3 bases and 2 bases, leaving 10 bases between them. The CDR3 sequence holds 15 residues, the cysteine and phenylalanine included. Solely the CDR3 DNA is kept, with 45 bases framed from the first base. The treatment or condition label here, explained by the study, means: 10-day PBMC culture with coronavirus spike peptide pools or control peptides (ViraFEST assay). The ViraFEST assay was used in the study, in which antigen-specific T cells were expanded with peptide pools and expanded clonotypes were subsequently identified by TCR sequencing. The positive SARS-CoV-2 PCR tests of the convalescent patients were dated from March to December 2020, before the Alpha, Beta and Delta variants emerged in the United States. PBMCs were cultured at under 2.5 million per well in IMDM supplemented with roughly 5% human AB serum and around 10 IU/ml IL-2, with 9.5 to 10 ug/ml peptide pools added. On days 3 and 7, half of the culture medium was replaced with fresh IL-2-containing medium. After about nine days of culture, CD4+ T cells were isolated by negative selection with the EasySep CD4+ T cell isolation kit. Ficoll-Paque Plus gradient centrifugation was used to isolate PBMCs from whole blood, and the isolated PBMCs were then either used fresh or cryopreserved at -140C. Triplicate wells were generally used for each culture condition.

Study-level results and caveats: Of the vaccine-specific clones in convalescent patients, 304 of 307, or nearly all, reacted only to SARS-CoV-2 spike and did not cross-react with common cold coronaviruses. Although the median number of SARS-CoV-2-reactive clonotypes went up from approximately 20 after infection to more than 30 after vaccination, the increase was not significant. The number of convalescent patients in the study was relatively small, and the study did not examine early timepoints following natural infection. In convalescent patients, a median around 86% of post-vaccine SARS-CoV-2-reactive clones were detected only after vaccination, suggesting vaccine-specific priming.

This clonotype originated in a human donor who had recovered from COVID-19. Rearrangement joined TRBV2 to TRBJ2-2, with the D gene uncertain. Sequencing was done on a sample of CD4+ T cells from blood, cultured in vitro. The bases read TGTGCCAGCAGTGAGGACCGGCGCAACACCGGGGAGCTGTTTTTT. This encodes CASSEDRRNTGELFF.